This TCR beta chain was identified during a study of human versus mouse CDR3 diversity and MHC coevolution. V lost 0 bases to trimming and J lost 1 base, with 7 bases between them. Germline loops: CDR1 ENHRY, CDR2 SYGVKD. This CDR3 has 15 residues. Profiled with immunoSEQ multiplex PCR; TCRdb holds only in-frame clones, not every one. Seen here are about 80,000 clones, around 93% observed once, and the top ten hold 1.1% to 1.5%. The V and J genes are TRBV10-3 and TRBJ1-5; unclear D gene. This clonotype was obtained from a person between 25 and 75 years old in good health. Sequenced material: naive CD4+ T cells from blood. The subset here: CD45RO-negative CD62L-positive naive CD4 T cells. Written as DNA, the CDR3 is TGTGCCATCAGTGAGTCCCGGGGAAGCAATCAGCCCCAGCATTTT. It yields the protein CAISESRGSNQPQHF.